The entry that follows covers one TCR beta chain sequence. Mismatch with germline at one junction end may stem from a read error. Other nucleotide sequences from this sample produce the same CDR3. The data belong to a study of blood T cell repertoires in COVID-19. The wider study: The United States, Italy and Spain provided the acute and convalescent COVID-19 samples.

The method was immunoSEQ multiplex PCR; TCRdb's version includes in-frame clones alone and lacks a portion of them. The table includes about 200,000 clones, approximately 85% detected once. The length of the CDR3 is 11 residues. CDR1 is SNHLY and CDR2 is FYNNEI in the germline V gene. What was sequenced was PBMCs or T cells enriched from blood (not recorded which). V and J are TRBV2 and TRBJ1-1; the D is unclear. The sequence was collected from a man aged 35 to 55 with acute COVID-19. Here the CDR3 DNA reads TGTGCCAGCAGTCAAAATACTGAGGCTTTCTTT. Protein: CASSQNTEAFF.